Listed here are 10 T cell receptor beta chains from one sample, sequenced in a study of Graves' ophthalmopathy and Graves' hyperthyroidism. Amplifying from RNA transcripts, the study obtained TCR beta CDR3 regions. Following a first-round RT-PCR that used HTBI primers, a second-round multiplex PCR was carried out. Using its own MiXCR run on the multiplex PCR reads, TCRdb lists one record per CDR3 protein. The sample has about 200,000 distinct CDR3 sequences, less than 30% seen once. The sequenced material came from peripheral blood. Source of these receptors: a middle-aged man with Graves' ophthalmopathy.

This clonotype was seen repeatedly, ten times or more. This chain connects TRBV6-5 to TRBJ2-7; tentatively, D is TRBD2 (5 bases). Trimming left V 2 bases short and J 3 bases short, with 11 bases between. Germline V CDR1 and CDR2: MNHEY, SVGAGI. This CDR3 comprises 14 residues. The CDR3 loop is CASSYGVEGYEQYF. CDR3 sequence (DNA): TGTGCCAGCAGTTACGGCGTTGAGGGCTACGAGCAGTACTTC.

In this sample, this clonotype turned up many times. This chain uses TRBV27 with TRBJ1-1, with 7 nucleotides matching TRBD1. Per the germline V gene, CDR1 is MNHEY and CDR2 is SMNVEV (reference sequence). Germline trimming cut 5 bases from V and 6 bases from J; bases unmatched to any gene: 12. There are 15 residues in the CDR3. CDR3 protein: CASSQKPTGFAEAFF. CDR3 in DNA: TGTGCCAGCAGTCAGAAACCGACAGGGTTCGCTGAAGCTTTCTTT.

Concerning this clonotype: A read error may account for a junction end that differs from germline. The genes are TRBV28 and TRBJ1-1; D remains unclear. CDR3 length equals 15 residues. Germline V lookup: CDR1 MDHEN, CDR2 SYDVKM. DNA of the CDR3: TGTGCCAGCAGTCCATCGAGGTTCATGAACACTGAAGCTTTCTTC. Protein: CASSPSRFMNTEAFF.

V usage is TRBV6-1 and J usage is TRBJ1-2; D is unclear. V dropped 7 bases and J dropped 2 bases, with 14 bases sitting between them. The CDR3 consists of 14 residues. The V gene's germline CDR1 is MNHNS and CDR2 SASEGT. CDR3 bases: TGTGCCAGCAACGCGCCCCACCTAAACTATGGCTACACCTTC. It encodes CASNAPHLNYGYTF.

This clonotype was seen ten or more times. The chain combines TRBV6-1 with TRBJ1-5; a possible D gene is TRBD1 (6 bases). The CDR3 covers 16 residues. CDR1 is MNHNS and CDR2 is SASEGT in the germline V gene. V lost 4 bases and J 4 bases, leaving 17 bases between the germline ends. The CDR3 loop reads CASSGSEGERNQPQHF. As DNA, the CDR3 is TGTGCCAGCAGTGGATCGGAGGGGGAAAGGAATCAGCCCCAGCATTTT.

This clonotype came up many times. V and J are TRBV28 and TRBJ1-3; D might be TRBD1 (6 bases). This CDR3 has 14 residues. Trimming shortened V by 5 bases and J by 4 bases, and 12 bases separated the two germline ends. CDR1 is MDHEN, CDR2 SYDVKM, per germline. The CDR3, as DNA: TGTGCCAGCAGTATACCGGGACAAGGAAACACCATATATTTT. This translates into CASSIPGQGNTIYF.

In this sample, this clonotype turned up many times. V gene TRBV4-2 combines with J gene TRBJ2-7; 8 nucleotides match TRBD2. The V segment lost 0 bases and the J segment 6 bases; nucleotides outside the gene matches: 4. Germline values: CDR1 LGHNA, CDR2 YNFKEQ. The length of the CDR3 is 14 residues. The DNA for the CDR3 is TGTGCCAGCAGCCAAGAGGGACTAGAAATCGAGCAGTACTTC. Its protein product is CASSQEGLEIEQYF.

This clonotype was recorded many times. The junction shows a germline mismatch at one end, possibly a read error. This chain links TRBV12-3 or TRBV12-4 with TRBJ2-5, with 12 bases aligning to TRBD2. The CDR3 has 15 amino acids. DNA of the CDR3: TGTGCCAGCAGAAGGACTAGCGGGAATCAAGAGACCCAGTACTTT. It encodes CASRRTSGNQETQYF.

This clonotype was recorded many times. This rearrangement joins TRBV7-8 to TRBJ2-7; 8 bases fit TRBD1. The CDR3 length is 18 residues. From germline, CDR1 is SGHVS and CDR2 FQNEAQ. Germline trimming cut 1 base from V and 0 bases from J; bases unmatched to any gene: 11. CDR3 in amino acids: CASSLEIGGTGNSYEQYF. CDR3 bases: TGTGCCAGCAGCTTAGAGATCGGTGGGACAGGAAACTCCTACGAGCAGTACTTC.

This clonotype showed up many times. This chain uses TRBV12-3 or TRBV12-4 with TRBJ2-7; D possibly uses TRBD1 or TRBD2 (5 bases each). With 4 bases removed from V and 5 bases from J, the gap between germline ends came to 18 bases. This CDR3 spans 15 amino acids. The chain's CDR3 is CASSSPVAGSNEQYF. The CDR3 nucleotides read TGTGCCAGCAGTTCTCCGGTGGCAGGGAGCAACGAGCAGTACTTC.